This T cell receptor (beta chain) emerged from a study of beta chain features in type 1 diabetes. The overall study: Cells sorted and examined across all samples totaled over 95 million. The study's findings and limits: Cells with high TCR expression could be over-represented by cDNA sequencing. A moderate, significant TCRB CDR3 shortening appeared in type 1 diabetes across four CD4+ subsets. Researchers reported that naive, central memory and Treg TCRB repertoires appeared more similar in patients than in healthy donors.

The CDR3 is made up of 13 amino acids. CDR1 is SGHRS, CDR2 YFSETQ, per germline. Germline trimming cut 1 base from V and 8 bases from J; bases unmatched to any gene: 1. This clone was seen a handful of times. Its specificity is unknown. Expressed TCRB transcripts were sequenced because the isolated RNA had all been reverse transcribed beforehand. TCRdb's copy holds only in-frame clones and misses some; the assay was immunoSEQ multiplex PCR. The sample has roughly 300,000 clones; roughly 13% are singletons. The sample consisted of naive CD4+ T cells from blood. This chain uses TRBV5-1 with TRBJ2-1; 9 bases line up with TRBD1. This TCR came from a man aged 25-45 years with type 1 diabetes. CDR3 sequence reads: CASSLTGGHEQFF. The CDR3 coding sequence is TGCGCCAGCAGCTTGACAGGGGGCCATGAGCAGTTCTTC.